This is a list of T cell receptor beta chains from one sample in a study of CD8 T cells in Susac syndrome. TCRdb processed the immunoSEQ multiplex PCR reads anew with MiXCR; each CDR3 protein has one entry. The table lists 120,000 or so distinct CDR3 sequences, 96% of them singletons, with 0.12% to 0.15% in the top ten. Sequencing was carried out using CD4+ T cells from PBMCs. These receptors came from a human donor with Susac syndrome. The CDR3 runs from the conserved cysteine through the conserved F or W. D genes are given only for firm matches.

V gene: TRBV6-5; D gene: .; J gene: TRBJ1-2; CDR3 protein: CASSYGGAANYGYTF
V gene: TRBV7-9; D gene: .; J gene: TRBJ2-3; CDR3 protein: CASSSDWAGQADTDTQYF
V gene: TRBV20-1; D gene: TRBD1; J gene: TRBJ2-7; CDR3 protein: CSGLTGVEQYF
V gene: TRBV20-1; D gene: .; J gene: TRBJ1-1; CDR3 protein: CSANRVGTEAFF
V gene: TRBV12-3/TRBV12-4; D gene: TRBD1; J gene: TRBJ2-1; CDR3 protein: CASSLAGGYEQFF
V gene: TRBV20-1; D gene: .; J gene: TRBJ2-5; CDR3 protein: CSARRAPQETQYF
V gene: TRBV29-1; D gene: TRBD1; J gene: TRBJ1-3; CDR3 protein: CSVAGTAGNTIYF
V gene: TRBV4-1; D gene: .; J gene: TRBJ1-2; CDR3 protein: CASSQGRNTNYGYTF
V gene: TRBV7-9; D gene: .; J gene: TRBJ2-7; CDR3 protein: CASSLLGKDEQYF
V gene: TRBV3-1; D gene: .; J gene: TRBJ1-5; CDR3 protein: CASSYGTGWAGQPQHF
V gene: TRBV29-1; D gene: TRBD2; J gene: TRBJ2-1; CDR3 protein: CSVGGLAVYNEQFF
V gene: TRBV7-2; D gene: .; J gene: TRBJ2-1; CDR3 protein: CASSEGGAQSNEQFF
V gene: TRBV15; D gene: TRBD2; J gene: TRBJ2-2; CDR3 protein: CATQLAVTGELFF
V gene: TRBV9; D gene: TRBD2; J gene: TRBJ2-1; CDR3 protein: CASSVGSGSFNEQFF
V gene: TRBV10-2; D gene: .; J gene: TRBJ2-1; CDR3 protein: CASSLQTYNEQFF
V gene: TRBV7-2; D gene: .; J gene: TRBJ2-7; CDR3 protein: CASSSQSGGGSYEQYF
V gene: TRBV5-1; D gene: .; J gene: TRBJ2-5; CDR3 protein: CASSMGAEETQYF
V gene: TRBV14; D gene: .; J gene: TRBJ1-2; CDR3 protein: CASSQYRASGYTF
V gene: TRBV12-3/TRBV12-4; D gene: .; J gene: TRBJ1-1; CDR3 protein: CASSLNRMNTEAFF
V gene: TRBV9; D gene: .; J gene: TRBJ2-5; CDR3 protein: CASMGSQETQYF
V gene: TRBV5-4; D gene: .; J gene: TRBJ2-2; CDR3 protein: CASSLGLAGELFF
V gene: TRBV20-1; D gene: .; J gene: TRBJ2-3; CDR3 protein: CSARDWSAATDTQYF
V gene: TRBV5-1; D gene: TRBD1; J gene: TRBJ1-4; CDR3 protein: CASSFGWDRVNEKLFF
V gene: TRBV29-1; D gene: TRBD1; J gene: TRBJ1-2; CDR3 protein: CSVGQGAYGYTF
V gene: TRBV29-1; D gene: .; J gene: TRBJ2-7; CDR3 protein: CSVGDGRYYEQYF
V gene: TRBV7-3; D gene: .; J gene: TRBJ2-2; CDR3 protein: CASSPHPSSGELFF
V gene: TRBV3-1; D gene: .; J gene: TRBJ1-4; CDR3 protein: CASSRYGEKLFF
V gene: TRBV6-5; D gene: TRBD2; J gene: TRBJ2-7; CDR3 protein: CASSRASGLEQYF
V gene: TRBV29-1; D gene: .; J gene: TRBJ2-4; CDR3 protein: CSVEGQENIQYF
V gene: TRBV5-4; D gene: .; J gene: TRBJ1-2; CDR3 protein: CASSFPGVAVNGYTF
V gene: TRBV6-5; D gene: TRBD1; J gene: TRBJ1-2; CDR3 protein: CASSPRMDRGSGYTF
V gene: TRBV6-5; D gene: TRBD2; J gene: TRBJ2-2; CDR3 protein: CASSLTLSGSFTGELFF
V gene: TRBV7-9; D gene: .; J gene: TRBJ1-2; CDR3 protein: CASSLDGRGYGYTF
V gene: TRBV27; D gene: TRBD1; J gene: TRBJ1-5; CDR3 protein: CASSVQGSNQPQHF
V gene: TRBV3-1; D gene: TRBD1; J gene: TRBJ2-7; CDR3 protein: CASSLNRGRTYEQYF
V gene: TRBV29-1; D gene: TRBD2; J gene: TRBJ2-7; CDR3 protein: CSVDTSGRGHSYEQYF
V gene: TRBV7-3; D gene: TRBD2; J gene: TRBJ2-1; CDR3 protein: CASSYLAGGPVEQFF
V gene: TRBV6-6; D gene: .; J gene: TRBJ2-7; CDR3 protein: CASSYPPNGEQYF
V gene: TRBV12-3/TRBV12-4; D gene: .; J gene: TRBJ2-3; CDR3 protein: CASSDPRIHTQYF
V gene: TRBV2; D gene: .; J gene: TRBJ2-5; CDR3 protein: CASRRVGVQETQYF
V gene: TRBV15; D gene: .; J gene: TRBJ1-4; CDR3 protein: CATSRFPGANEKLFF
V gene: TRBV5-1; D gene: .; J gene: TRBJ2-3; CDR3 protein: CASSWGVRTDTQYF
V gene: TRBV27; D gene: TRBD2; J gene: TRBJ2-5; CDR3 protein: CASSFSGSSETQYF
V gene: TRBV4-1; D gene: TRBD2; J gene: TRBJ2-1; CDR3 protein: CASSQVGLAGVNEQFF
V gene: TRBV6-5; D gene: .; J gene: TRBJ1-2; CDR3 protein: CATTGGEYGYTF
V gene: TRBV30; D gene: .; J gene: TRBJ2-3; CDR3 protein: CAWSGADWGTDTQYF
V gene: TRBV20-1; D gene: .; J gene: TRBJ1-1; CDR3 protein: CSARDRSGADTEAFF
V gene: TRBV6-6; D gene: TRBD1; J gene: TRBJ1-1; CDR3 protein: CASRHDRDTWNTEAFF
V gene: TRBV20-1; D gene: TRBD2; J gene: TRBJ2-1; CDR3 protein: CSALTGTRFNEQFF
V gene: TRBV7-8; D gene: TRBD2; J gene: TRBJ2-3; CDR3 protein: CASSPGLAGGPADTQYF
V gene: TRBV5-4; D gene: .; J gene: TRBJ2-5; CDR3 protein: CASSPNGGVETQYF
V gene: TRBV11-3; D gene: TRBD2; J gene: TRBJ2-1; CDR3 protein: CASSARVAGLHNEQFF
V gene: TRBV4-2; D gene: .; J gene: TRBJ2-1; CDR3 protein: CASSPYGGLGDSKNEQFF